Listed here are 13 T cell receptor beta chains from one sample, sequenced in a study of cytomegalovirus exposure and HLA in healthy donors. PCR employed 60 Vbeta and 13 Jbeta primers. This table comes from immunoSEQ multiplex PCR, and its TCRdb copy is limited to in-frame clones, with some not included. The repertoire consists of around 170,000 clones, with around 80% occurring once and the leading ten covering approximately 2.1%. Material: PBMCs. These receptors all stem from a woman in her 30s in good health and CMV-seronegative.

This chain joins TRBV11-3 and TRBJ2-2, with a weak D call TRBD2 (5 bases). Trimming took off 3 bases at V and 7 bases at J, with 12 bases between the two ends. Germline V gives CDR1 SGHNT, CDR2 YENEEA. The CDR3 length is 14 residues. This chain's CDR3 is CASSFRGNDGELFF. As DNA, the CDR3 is TGTGCCAGCAGCTTCCGAGGGAACGACGGGGAGCTGTTTTTT. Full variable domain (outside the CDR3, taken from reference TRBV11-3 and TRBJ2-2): EAGVVQSPRYKIIEKKQPVAFWCNPISGHNTLYWYLQNLGQGPELLIRYENEEAVDDSQLPKDRFSAERLKGVDSTLKIQPAELGDSAVYLCASSFRGNDGELFFGEGSRLTVL.

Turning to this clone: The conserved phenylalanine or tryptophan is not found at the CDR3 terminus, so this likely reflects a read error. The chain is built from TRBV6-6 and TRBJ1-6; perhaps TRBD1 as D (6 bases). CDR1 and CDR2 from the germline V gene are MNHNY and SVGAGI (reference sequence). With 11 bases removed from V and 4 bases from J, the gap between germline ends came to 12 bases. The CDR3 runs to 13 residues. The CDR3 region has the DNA TGTGCCGGACAGCAAATGTATAATTCACCCCTCCACCTT. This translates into CAGQQMYNSPLHL.

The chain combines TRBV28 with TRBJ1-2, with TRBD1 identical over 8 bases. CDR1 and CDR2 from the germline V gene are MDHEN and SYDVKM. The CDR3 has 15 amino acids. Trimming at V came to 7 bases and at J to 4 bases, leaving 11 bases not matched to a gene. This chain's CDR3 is CASIPSGGLVYGYTF. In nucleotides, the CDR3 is TGTGCCAGCATCCCTTCAGGGGGCCTGGTCTATGGCTACACCTTC.

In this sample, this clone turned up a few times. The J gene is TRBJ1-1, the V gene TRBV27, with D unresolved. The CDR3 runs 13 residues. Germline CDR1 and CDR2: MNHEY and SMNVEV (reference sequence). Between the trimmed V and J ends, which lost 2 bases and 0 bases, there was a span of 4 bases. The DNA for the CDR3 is TGTGCCAGCAGTTTACAAATGAACACTGAAGCTTTCTTT. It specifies CASSLQMNTEAFF.

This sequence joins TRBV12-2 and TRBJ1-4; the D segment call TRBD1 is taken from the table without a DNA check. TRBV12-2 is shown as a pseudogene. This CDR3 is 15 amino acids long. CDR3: CASRLGGQGGEKLFF. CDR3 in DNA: TGTGCAAGTCGCTTAGGTGGGCAGGGTGGGGAAAAACTGTTTTTT.

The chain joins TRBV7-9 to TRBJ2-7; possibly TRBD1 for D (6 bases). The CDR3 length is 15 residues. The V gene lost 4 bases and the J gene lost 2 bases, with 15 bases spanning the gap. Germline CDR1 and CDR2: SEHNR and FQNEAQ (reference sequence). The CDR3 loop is CASSSLDSGPYEQYF. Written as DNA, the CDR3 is TGTGCCAGCAGCTCATTGGACAGTGGACCCTACGAGCAGTACTTC. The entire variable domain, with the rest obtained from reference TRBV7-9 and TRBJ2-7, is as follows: DTGVSQNPRHKITKRGQNVTFRCDPISEHNRLYWYRQTLGQGPEFLTYFQNEAQLEKSRLLSDRFSAERPKGSFSTLEIQRTEQGDSAMYLCASSSLDSGPYEQYFGPGTRLTVT.

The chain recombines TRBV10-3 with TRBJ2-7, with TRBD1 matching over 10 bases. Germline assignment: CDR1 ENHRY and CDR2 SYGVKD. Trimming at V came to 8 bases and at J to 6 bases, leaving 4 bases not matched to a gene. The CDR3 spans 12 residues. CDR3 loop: CAIGTGVSEQYF. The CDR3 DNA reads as TGTGCCATCGGGACAGGGGTTTCCGAGCAGTACTTC.

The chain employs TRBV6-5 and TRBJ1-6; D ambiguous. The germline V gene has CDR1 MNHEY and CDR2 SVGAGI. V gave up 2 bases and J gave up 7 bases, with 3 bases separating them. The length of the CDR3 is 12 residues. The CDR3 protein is CASSYRNSPLHF. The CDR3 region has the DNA TGTGCCAGCAGTTACCGGAATTCACCCCTCCACTTT.

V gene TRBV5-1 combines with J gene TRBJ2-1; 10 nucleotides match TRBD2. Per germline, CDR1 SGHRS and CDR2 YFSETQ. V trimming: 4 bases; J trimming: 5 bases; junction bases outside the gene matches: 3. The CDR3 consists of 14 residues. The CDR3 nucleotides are TGCGCCAGCAGCCTAAGCGGGGGGGACAATGAGCAGTTCTTC. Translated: CASSLSGGDNEQFF. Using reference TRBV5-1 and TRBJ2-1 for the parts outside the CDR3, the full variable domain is KAGVTQTPRYLIKTRGQQVTLSCSPISGHRSVSWYQQTPGQGLQFLFEYFSETQRNKGNFPGRFSGRQFSNSRSEMNVSTLELGDSALYLCASSLSGGDNEQFFGPGTRLTVL.

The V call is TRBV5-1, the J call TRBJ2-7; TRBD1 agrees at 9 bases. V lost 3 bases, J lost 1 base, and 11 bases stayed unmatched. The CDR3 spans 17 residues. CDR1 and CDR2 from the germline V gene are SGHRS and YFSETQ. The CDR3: CASSSRDRAIGSYEQYF. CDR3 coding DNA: TGCGCCAGCAGCTCGAGGGACAGGGCAATAGGGTCCTACGAGCAGTACTTC. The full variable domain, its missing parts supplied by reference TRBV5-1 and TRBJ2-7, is KAGVTQTPRYLIKTRGQQVTLSCSPISGHRSVSWYQQTPGQGLQFLFEYFSETQRNKGNFPGRFSGRQFSNSRSEMNVSTLELGDSALYLCASSSRDRAIGSYEQYFGPGTRLTVT.

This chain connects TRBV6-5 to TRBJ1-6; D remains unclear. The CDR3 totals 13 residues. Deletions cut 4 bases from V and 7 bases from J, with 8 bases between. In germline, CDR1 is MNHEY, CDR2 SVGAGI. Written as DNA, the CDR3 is TGTGCCAGCAGTTTTATCGAGAATTCACCCCTCCACTTT. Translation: CASSFIENSPLHF.

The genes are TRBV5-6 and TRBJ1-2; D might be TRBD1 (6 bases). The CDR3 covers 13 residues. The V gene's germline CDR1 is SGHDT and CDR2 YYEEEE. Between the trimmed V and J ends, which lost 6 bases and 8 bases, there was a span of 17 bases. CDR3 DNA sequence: TGTGCCAGCATCAGGAACAGGGTAGCAGGCTACACCTTC. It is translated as CASIRNRVAGYTF. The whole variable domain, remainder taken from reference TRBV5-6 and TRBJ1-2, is DAGVTQSPTHLIKTRGQQVTLRCSPKSGHDTVSWYQQALGQGPQFIFQYYEEEERQRGNFPDRFSGHQFPNYSSELNVNALLLGDSALYLCASIRNRVAGYTFGSGTRLTVV.

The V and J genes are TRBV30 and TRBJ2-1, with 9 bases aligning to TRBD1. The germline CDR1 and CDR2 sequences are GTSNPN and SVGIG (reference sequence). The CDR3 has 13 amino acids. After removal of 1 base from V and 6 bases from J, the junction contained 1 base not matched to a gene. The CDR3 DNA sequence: TGTGCCTGGAGTGGGGACAGGGTCAATGAGCAGTTCTTC. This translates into CAWSGDRVNEQFF.